The next 17 T cell receptor beta chains were all read from a single sample in a study of blood T cell repertoires in COVID-19. Measured with immunoSEQ multiplex PCR; TCRdb has only the in-frame clones, and not every one. The data show fewer than 600,000 clones, approximately 89% seen once. Sequenced: peripheral blood. The receptors derive from a man younger than 35 with COVID-19, enrolled during active disease.

This clone appeared a single time. J is TRBJ1-4 and V is TRBV7-8; tentative D call: TRBD1 (6 bases). Trimming took 5 bases from V and 0 from J, leaving 10 bases between them. The CDR3 consists of 15 residues. The germline CDR1 and CDR2 sequences are SGHVS and FQNEAQ. CDR3 DNA: TGTGCCAGCAGCAAGGGACACGCAACTAATGAAAAACTGTTTTTT. Residues: CASSKGHATNEKLFF.

The chain joins TRBV7-2 to TRBJ2-1; TRBD2 agrees at 11 bases. The ends lost 2 bases at V and 7 bases at J; junction bases unmatched: 1. In germline, CDR1 is SGHTA, CDR2 FQGNSA. The CDR3 is 14 amino acids. As DNA, the CDR3 is TGTGCCAGCAGCTTACCTAGCGGGGGGAATGAGCAGTTCTTC. Translation gives CASSLPSGGNEQFF. Variable domain in full (rest from reference TRBV7-2 and TRBJ2-1): GAGVSQSPSNKVTEKGKDVELRCDPISGHTALYWYRQSLGQGLEFLIYFQGNSAPDKSGLPSDRFSAERTGGSVSTLTIQRTQQEDSAVYLCASSLPSGGNEQFFGPGTRLTVL.

This clone was detected a few times. The DNA for the CDR3 is TGCGCCAGCAGTCCTAGCGGGAGGGCCCTCGGAGATACGCAGTATTTT. Its protein is CASSPSGRALGDTQYF. The gene calls are TRBV4-1 and TRBJ2-3, with 12 positions matching TRBD2. The CDR3 totals 16 residues. Germline V gene sequence: CDR1 MGHRA, CDR2 YSYEKL. V lost 6 bases to trimming and J lost 5 bases; unmatched junction nucleotides: 9.

The V and J genes are TRBV12-2 and TRBJ2-1; TRBD2, the table's D call, lacks a check against the DNA. TRBV12-2 is a pseudogene. The CDR3 runs to 14 residues. CDR3 residues: CASRLRGGVNEQFF. The CDR3 region has the DNA TGTGCAAGTCGCTTACGGGGTGGGGTCAATGAGCAGTTCTTC.

This clone was detected only once. The J gene is TRBJ1-1, the V gene TRBV2, with TRBD1 matching over 8 bases. The germline V gene encodes CDR1 SNHLY and CDR2 FYNNEI. The CDR3 sequence is 14 residues long. Trimming removed 5 bases from V and 1 base from J; junction bases left unmatched: 3. The CDR3 sequence: CASSRQGKNTEAFF. The CDR3 nucleotides are TGTGCCAGCAGTCGACAGGGGAAGAACACTGAAGCTTTCTTT.

The rearrangement links TRBV6-6 to TRBJ2-1; TRBD2 matches at 11 bases. The trim removed 7 bases at V and 8 bases at J, leaving 13 bases unmatched. The CDR3 is 16 amino acids. Germline-derived CDR1 and CDR2 are MNHNY and SVGAGI (reference sequence). The chain's CDR3 is CASTPIGSGGADEQFF. Written as DNA, the CDR3 is TGTGCCAGCACCCCGATCGGTAGCGGGGGGGCGGATGAGCAGTTCTTC.

The chain is built from TRBV19 and TRBJ2-5; TRBD1 aligns across 9 bases. J lost 2 bases, V lost 5 bases, and 6 bases had no gene match. The CDR3 consists of 15 residues. Germline V CDR1 and CDR2: LNHDA, SQIVND (reference sequence). In DNA form, the CDR3 reads TGTGCCAGTAGTTTAGGACAGGGGTCTCAAGAGACCCAGTACTTC. Translation gives CASSLGQGSQETQYF.

The gene calls are TRBV6-5 and TRBJ1-5; D not certain. The germline V gene encodes CDR1 MNHEY and CDR2 SVGAGI. V gave up 7 bases and J gave up 4 bases, with 8 bases separating them. This CDR3 spans 12 amino acids. The CDR3 is CASNTGNQPQHF. Written as DNA, the CDR3 is TGTGCCAGCAACACGGGGAATCAGCCCCAGCATTTT.

The rearrangement links TRBV29-1 to TRBJ2-7; TRBD2 matches at 10 bases. The length of the CDR3 is 16 residues. V shed 5 bases, J shed 4 bases, and the junction held 14 bases outside the gene matches. CDR1 is SQVTM, CDR2 ANQGSEA, per germline. CDR3 sequence reads: CSVQLRAGGHSYEQYF. DNA of the CDR3: TGCAGCGTTCAGCTCCGAGCGGGAGGGCATTCGTACGAGCAGTACTTC.

Here the CDR3 reads CASSHSLGQGASGAKNIQYF. The CDR3 coding sequence is TGTGCCAGCAGCCACTCCCTGGGACAGGGGGCGAGTGGGGCCAAAAACATTCAGTACTTC. The chain employs TRBV3-1 (or the pseudogene TRBV3-2) and TRBJ2-4, with 12 bases fitting TRBD1. V trimming: 3 bases; J trimming: 1 base; junction bases outside the gene matches: 13. The CDR3 contains 20 residues. CDR1 is LGHDT, CDR2 YNNKEL, per germline (reference sequence).

The rearrangement links TRBV15 to TRBJ2-1; tentatively, D is TRBD2 (6 bases). The CDR3 is 12 amino acids. Germline V gene sequence: CDR1 LNHNV, CDR2 YYDKDF (reference sequence). V was clipped by 5 bases and J by 8 bases, with 10 bases between them. CDR3 region: CATSARGDEQFF. The CDR3 DNA reads as TGTGCCACCAGCGCACGCGGGGATGAGCAGTTCTTC.

This rearrangement joins TRBV6-2 or TRBV6-3 to TRBJ1-4, with a possible D match to TRBD1 (6 bases). The CDR3 spans 14 residues. The germline gives CDR1 MNHEY, CDR2 SVGEGT. V shed 2 bases and J shed 6 bases, with 10 bases lying between them. The CDR3 reads CASSYGQLYEKLFF. CDR3 in DNA: TGTGCCAGCAGTTACGGACAGTTGTATGAAAAACTGTTTTTT.

The chain employs TRBV19 and TRBJ1-1; 8 bases are shared with TRBD1. Germline assignment: CDR1 LNHDA and CDR2 SQIVND (reference sequence). The CDR3 consists of 17 residues. With V trimmed by 5 bases and J by 0 bases, 11 bases remained unmatched. In DNA form, the CDR3 reads TGTGCCAGTAGTTCAGGACAGGGACCTACTGTGAACACTGAAGCTTTCTTT. Its translation: CASSSGQGPTVNTEAFF.

The chain links TRBV15 to TRBJ1-5; D remains unclear. Germline values: CDR1 LNHNV, CDR2 YYDKDF (reference sequence). The length of the CDR3 is 12 residues. With 7 bases removed from V and 9 bases from J, the gap between germline ends came to 13 bases. The CDR3 loop is CATTQAMGPQHF. The DNA for the CDR3 is TGTGCCACCACCCAGGCGATGGGGCCCCAGCATTTT.

The chain employs TRBV5-1 and TRBJ2-7; a possible D gene is TRBD1 (6 bases). This CDR3 contains 14 residues. Per the germline V gene, CDR1 is SGHRS and CDR2 is YFSETQ. V shed 1 base and J shed 5 bases, with 13 bases lying between them. The CDR3 DNA follows: TGCGCCAGCAGCTTGAGGGCAGGGGACGACGAGCAGTACTTC. Its translation: CASSLRAGDDEQYF.

This clone occurred a few times. The V gene is TRBV28, the J gene TRBJ1-5; D uncertain. This CDR3 spans 13 amino acids. CDR1 and CDR2 from the germline V gene are MDHEN and SYDVKM. V gave up 3 bases and J gave up 7 bases, with 10 bases separating them. The CDR3 sequence: CASSLSDLQPQHF. As DNA, the CDR3 is TGTGCCAGCAGTTTGTCAGATCTCCAGCCCCAGCATTTT.

J is TRBJ1-3 and V is TRBV16; no clear D gene. The CDR3 runs to 14 residues. Between the trimmed V and J ends, which lost 0 bases and 4 bases, there was a span of 7 bases. Looked up from germline, CDR1 is KGHSY and CDR2 is FQNENV. The CDR3 coding sequence is TGTGCCAGCAGCCAATCTCCTATAGGAAACACCATATATTTT. Protein product: CASSQSPIGNTIYF.